The T cell receptor (beta chain) under discussion was sequenced for a study of CXCR3-negative and CXCR3-positive naive CD8 T cells. The CDR3 consists of 16 residues. Germline V gene lookup returns CDR1 DFQATT and CDR2 SNEGSKA (reference sequence). TRB cDNA libraries were made by UMI-labeled 5' RACE. From its re-call of the 5' RACE reads, TCRdb lists each CDR3 protein once, without DNA. The sample features tens of thousands of distinct CDR3 sequences, with around 15% in its top ten. The sequencing input was memory CD8+ T cells from blood. The clonotype originates from a human donor in good health. Some clones in this sample may be carry-over from other donors' samples. The rearrangement joins TRBV20-1 to TRBJ2-7; TCRdb proposes TRBD1, but this gene call is untestable without DNA. CDR3 in amino acids: CSARDPVTGSVYEQYF.